The TCR beta chain described here comes from a study of early T cells in non-severe SARS-CoV-2 infection. This CDR3 region has 16 residues. This clonotype was found a few times. Individual cDNA molecules were tagged with unique molecular identifiers. TCRdb called the 5' RACE reads again in MiXCR, with one record for every CDR3 protein. The sample consists of approximately 46,000 distinct CDR3 sequences, less than 30% of them appearing once. The receptor was derived from an adult who was a healthcare worker with PCR-confirmed SARS-CoV-2 infection or an uninfected control (not recorded which). V gene TRBV21-1 combines with J gene TRBJ1-2; TRBD1 is the table's D call, not checked against the DNA. TRBV21-1 is a recognized pseudogene. The sequences come from whole blood, collected at baseline. The CDR3 DNA reads TGTGCCAGCAGCAATCCTGAAGGGTGGGACAACTATGGCTACACCTTC. This translates into CASSNPEGWDNYGYTF.